This T cell receptor (beta chain) was identified in a study of blood T cell repertoires in COVID-19 (dated by TCRdb to 2018 to 2020). With respect to the entire study: The collaborator samples originated in the United States, Italy and Spain and spanned the acute and convalescent phases of COVID-19. Samples came from the ongoing ImmuneRACE study (first 160 participants) plus 1,254 subjects from 6 global collaborators. The prospective study material was composed of cDNA or gDNA derived from T cells, B-cell-depleted T cells, or PBMCs. Deeply sampled blood TCRbeta repertoires from subjects exposed to, actively infected with, or recovered from COVID-19 were included in the dataset. The repertoires were released in a freely available public database intended as a resource for research on the immune response to SARS-CoV-2. Where available, HLA class I and class II types were taken from metadata supplied by the sample provider and were not determined by assay-based typing. Sample metadata almost always included a de-identified subject ID, COVID-19 status, age in years and sex. What the study reported, not specific to this receptor: Clinical and demographic metadata were provided uncurated, with the amount varying by source and participant.

TCRbeta CDR3 regions were amplified from genomic DNA using the immunoSEQ Assay, a bias-controlled multiplex PCR. The paper's data handling went like this. Within the assay, amplification of reference gene primers was used to estimate how many nucleated cells each sample contained. To quantify the absolute abundance of each unique TCRbeta CDR3 rearrangement, sequence reads were collapsed and filtered. For each sample, productive Simpson clonality was calculated by taking the square root of Simpson's diversity index across productive rearrangements. TCRdb carries this immuneACCESS record with in-frame sequences only. Its versions omit some clonotypes, under half of them owing to an unresolved V gene in the studies checked, with the rest unexplained. The DNA gave D and trimming, while V, J and clone size come from that table. The table for this sample lists a few hundred thousand clones; roughly 85% of them were counted only once. Of the sample, less than 4% falls within the top ten clones.

CDR1 KGHSH and CDR2 LQKENI are derived from the germline V gene. The CDR3 has 12 amino acids, counting the end cysteine and phenylalanine. Only the CDR3 DNA is retained, 36 bases long and in frame from the first base. Trimming costs V 9 bases and J 1 base, and their ends lie 9 bases apart. Collaborating institutions collected whole blood in K2EDTA tubes following their own protocols. For TCRbeta analysis, collaborators shipped samples in one of three forms: frozen whole blood, isolated PBMCs, or DNA extracted from either of those sample types. This clone was found once. Its recognized antigen is unknown. One base away there is no much larger clone; base qualities are not given.

The source is a woman between 18 and 29 years old with acute or convalescent COVID-19. The V and J genes are TRBV18 and TRBJ1-2; TRBD1 could be the D gene, as 6 bases match. Sequencing was done on a sample of peripheral blood. The DNA reads TGTGCCAGTCGACAGGTTAACTATGGCTACACCTTC. The resulting protein is CASRQVNYGYTF.